This TCR beta chain emerged from a study of T-cell memory formation after mild COVID-19. Study summary: TCR clusters were mostly confined to one donor each. Findings and limits, study-wide: Memory sampled before infection contained some responding clones, suggesting cross-reactive memory joined. Contracting clones from day 15 to 85 had balanced CD4/CD8; later expanders favoured CD4+. Second-wave clones with a day 37 peak had unconfirmed SARS-CoV-2 specificity.

V shed 0 bases and J 1 base; nucleotides not matched to a gene: 1. Germline V lookup: CDR1 WNHNN, CDR2 SYGVQD (reference sequence). This CDR3 has 16 amino acids. This clonotype was seen only a few times. Its specificity is not known. TCRdb reprocessed the 5' RACE reads with MiXCR, giving one entry per CDR3 protein. The sample lists a few hundred thousand distinct CDR3 sequences, roughly 8% occurring once. The source of this sequence is a man between 18 and 29 years old who had mild COVID-19 (a few samples of this study predate the infection). Cell type and time point are not known. The specimen sequenced was PBMCs or a T cell subset sorted from them (not recorded which). The chain is built from TRBV10-1 and TRBJ2-3; 10 bases fit TRBD2. For the CDR3, the DNA is TGCGCCAGCAGTGAGTCCCTAGCGGGGGGCACAGATACGCAGTATTTT. Translating it yields CASSESLAGGTDTQYF.